A single sample gave rise to the 28 T cell receptor beta chains below, sequenced in a study of T cells in Graves' hyperthyroidism and ophthalmopathy. Authors of the study amplified TCR beta CDR3 regions from RNA transcripts. First-round RT-PCR of the TCR CDR3 relied on the HTBI primer set. A single record per CDR3 protein comes from TCRdb applying MiXCR to the multiplex PCR reads. Among around 600,000 distinct CDR3 sequences listed, roughly 15% were seen once. Sequencing was carried out using blood. These receptors came from a woman in her fifties or sixties with Graves' ophthalmopathy.

Ten or more counts support this clonotype. The chain uses TRBV7-2 and TRBJ2-1, with D unresolved. The ends were cut back, 3 bases at V and 1 base at J, with 22 bases in the middle. This CDR3 comprises 19 residues. Per the germline V gene, CDR1 is SGHTA and CDR2 is FQGNSA. The CDR3 DNA reads TGTGCCAGCAGCTTTTATTACAGTCCAGCAGGCGAGTCCTACAATGAGCAGTTCTTC. Its protein is CASSFYYSPAGESYNEQFF.

This clonotype was counted at least ten times. The V gene is TRBV9, the J gene TRBJ2-3; TRBD2 matches 8 bases. Germline CDR1 SGDLS, CDR2 YYNGEE. Trimming removed 4 bases from V and 0 bases from J; junction bases left unmatched: 4. The CDR3 sequence is 15 residues long. The chain's CDR3 is CASSPQRESTDTQYF. The CDR3 nucleotides read TGTGCCAGCAGCCCGCAGCGGGAGAGCACAGATACGCAGTATTTT. The full variable domain, rest sourced from reference TRBV9 and TRBJ2-3, is DSGVTQTPKHLITATGQRVTLRCSPRSGDLSVYWYQQSLDQGLQFLIQYYNGEERAKGNILERFSAQQFPDLHSELNLSSLELGDSALYFCASSPQRESTDTQYFGPGTRLTVL.

The chain employs TRBV20-1 and TRBJ2-3; TRBD2 agrees at 12 bases. The CDR3 loop spans 16 amino acids. The V gene end was trimmed by 6 bases and the J gene end by 2 bases; junction bases not matched to a gene: 9. Germline-derived CDR1 and CDR2 are DFQATT and SNEGSKA (reference sequence). The CDR3: CSAETLAGGITDTQYF. CDR3 nucleotides: TGCAGTGCGGAAACTCTAGCGGGAGGGATCACAGATACGCAGTATTTT.

Only a few counts were recorded for this clonotype. The CDR3 DNA sequence: TGCAGTGCTACCATGCGCGGGACAGGGGAAGAGACCCAGTACTTC. Translation gives CSATMRGTGEETQYF. J is TRBJ2-5 and V is TRBV20-1; the match to TRBD1 covers 10 bases. After removal of 4 bases from V and 3 bases from J, the junction contained 8 bases not matched to a gene. The CDR3 is 15 amino acids. CDR1 DFQATT and CDR2 SNEGSKA come from the germline V gene (reference sequence).

This clonotype was recorded a few times. This chain uses TRBV7-9 with TRBJ2-4; D possibly corresponds to TRBD1 (5 bases). Trimming left V 2 bases short and J 0 bases short, with 14 bases between. CDR1 and CDR2 (germline): SEHNR, FQNEAQ (reference sequence). This CDR3 spans 17 amino acids. As DNA, the CDR3 is TGTGCCAGCAGCTTATTGGGGCCCAGTCTAGCCAAAAACATTCAGTACTTC. This sequence encodes CASSLLGPSLAKNIQYF.

The table lists this clonotype with many counts. The V call is TRBV12-3 or TRBV12-4, the J call TRBJ2-1, with D possibly matching TRBD1 (6 bases). The CDR3 is 12 amino acids. Trimming took off 7 bases at V and 7 bases at J, with 11 bases between the two ends. The CDR3 here is CASNPGANEQFF. CDR3 sequence (DNA): TGTGCCAGCAATCCAGGGGCGAATGAGCAGTTCTTC.

The chain combines TRBV6-1 with TRBJ2-1; 7 nucleotides align to TRBD2. Germline-derived CDR1 and CDR2 are MNHNS and SASEGT. V shed 6 bases, J shed 7 bases, and the junction held 12 bases outside the gene matches. The CDR3 has 15 residues. CDR3 in DNA: TGTGCCAGCAGCCTATCGCTAGCGGTAAATAATGAGCAGTTCTTC. Amino acids: CASSLSLAVNNEQFF.

This clonotype has ten or more counts. The DNA for the CDR3 is TGTGCCAGCAGCAAAAACCGGGACAGACCCTACGAGCAGTACTTC. Translating gives CASSKNRDRPYEQYF. This chain connects TRBV7-8 to TRBJ2-7; TRBD1 matches at 7 bases. V was pared by 5 bases and J by 2 bases, with 9 bases of the junction left unmatched. This CDR3 comprises 15 residues. The germline CDR1 and CDR2 sequences are SGHVS and FQNEAQ.

This clonotype appeared many times. This chain joins TRBV5-1 and TRBJ2-3; D is undetermined. The CDR3 loop spans 13 amino acids. Germline CDR1 reads SGHRS; CDR2 reads YFSETQ. V was trimmed by 1 base and J by 2 bases, leaving 5 bases between them. This CDR3 is CASSLLATDTQYF. As DNA, the CDR3 is TGCGCCAGCAGCTTGCTTGCCACAGATACGCAGTATTTT. Variable domain in full (rest from reference TRBV5-1 and TRBJ2-3): KAGVTQTPRYLIKTRGQQVTLSCSPISGHRSVSWYQQTPGQGLQFLFEYFSETQRNKGNFPGRFSGRQFSNSRSEMNVSTLELGDSALYLCASSLLATDTQYFGPGTRLTVL.

In this sample, this clonotype turned up many times. This CDR3 is CASSLSKGGHTEAFF. The DNA for the CDR3 is TGTGCCAGCAGCTTAAGCAAAGGAGGCCACACTGAAGCTTTCTTT. The chain couples TRBV7-6 to TRBJ1-1; D not resolved. With 2 bases removed from V and 3 bases from J, the gap between germline ends came to 13 bases. Germline CDR1 SGHVS, CDR2 FNYEAQ. CDR3 length: 15 residues.

This clonotype has at least ten counts. The rearrangement links TRBV7-2 to TRBJ2-7; D unclear. The germline V gene has CDR1 SGHTA and CDR2 FQGNSA. The CDR3 covers 15 residues. Trimming took off 5 bases at V and 0 bases at J, with 14 bases between the two ends. The CDR3 DNA sequence: TGTGCCAGCAGCCCTCTGGGAAGTGACTCCTACGAGCAGTACTTC. Translating gives CASSPLGSDSYEQYF.

This clonotype has ten or more counts. The chain links TRBV27 to TRBJ2-3; D is ambiguous. CDR1 and CDR2 from the germline V gene are MNHEY and SMNVEV (reference sequence). V lost 1 base and J 4 bases, leaving 9 bases between the germline ends. The CDR3 sequence is 14 residues long. The CDR3 sequence is CASSLWSSADTQYF. The CDR3 DNA sequence: TGTGCCAGCAGTTTATGGTCGTCGGCAGATACGCAGTATTTT.

This clonotype was counted at least ten times. V is TRBV12-3 or TRBV12-4 and J is TRBJ1-2; tentative D call: TRBD1 (6 bases). Trimming took off 6 bases at V and 2 bases at J, with 16 bases between the two ends. The CDR3 is 15 residues long. CDR3 amino acids: CASSLTTGLNYGYTF. The CDR3 DNA reads TGTGCCAGCAGCCTAACGACAGGATTAAACTATGGCTACACCTTC.

A note on this clonotype: At one boundary the junction diverges from the germline segment, which might be a read error. The V and J genes are TRBV30 and TRBJ2-1, with D maybe TRBD2 (6 bases). Germline V gene sequence: CDR1 GTSNPN, CDR2 SVGIG (reference sequence). The CDR3 loop spans 14 amino acids. CDR3 sequence reads: CAWSAGTDYDEQFF. Written as DNA, the CDR3 is TGTGCCTGGAGCGCTGGGACGGACTACGATGAGCAGTTCTTC.

This clonotype was detected only a few times. The chain employs TRBV10-3 and TRBJ1-2; 7 bases align to TRBD1. CDR3 size: 14 residues. Unmatched junction bases numbered 11, after V lost 7 bases and J lost 6 bases. Germline V gives CDR1 ENHRY, CDR2 SYGVKD. For the CDR3, the DNA is TGTGCCATCAAGGAGCAGGGGGAAGTCGATGGCTACACCTTC. It yields the protein CAIKEQGEVDGYTF.

This chain uses TRBV4-3 with TRBJ1-1; the D is unclear. The V end was cut by 1 base, the J end by 4 bases, with 13 bases between. The germline V gene encodes CDR1 LGHNA and CDR2 YSLEER. The CDR3 length is 15 residues. The CDR3 DNA reads as TGCGCCAGCAGCCAAGTAGCGGTTAGATCCACTGAAGCTTTCTTT. Translating gives CASSQVAVRSTEAFF.

In this sample, this clonotype turned up many times. The chain joins TRBV5-5 to TRBJ2-1; 7 bases are shared with TRBD1. The CDR3 has 16 amino acids. Germline V lookup: CDR1 SGHKS, CDR2 YYEKEE (reference sequence). After removal of 0 bases from V and 3 bases from J, the junction contained 6 bases not matched to a gene. The CDR3 sequence is CASSLGTGAIYNEQFF. The DNA of the CDR3 is TGTGCCAGCAGCTTGGGCACAGGGGCTATCTACAATGAGCAGTTCTTC.

This clonotype was picked up a small number of times. This sequence joins TRBV5-6 and TRBJ2-1; TRBD1 or TRBD2 may be the D gene (5 bases each). This CDR3 is built from 15 residues. Trimming removed 2 bases at V and 13 bases at J, with 22 bases between. Germline V gene sequence: CDR1 SGHDT, CDR2 YYEEEE. The CDR3, as DNA: TGTGCCAGCAGCTTTGGAATCGGGGACCGCCCCCCCCAGTTCTTC. Its protein product is CASSFGIGDRPPQFF.

This clonotype has ten or more counts. The rearrangement links TRBV20-1 to TRBJ2-5; 9 positions match TRBD2. The CDR3 is made up of 15 amino acids. With 4 bases clipped from V and 10 bases from J, the junction kept 16 bases outside the gene matches. The germline V gene has CDR1 DFQATT and CDR2 SNEGSKA (reference sequence). This CDR3 reads CSAIPLTSGREFQYF. Written as DNA, the CDR3 is TGCAGTGCTATCCCGCTGACTAGCGGTAGAGAGTTCCAGTACTTC.

The V and J genes are TRBV27 and TRBJ2-2; 13 bases are shared with TRBD2. The CDR3 spans 17 residues. The V gene end was trimmed by 6 bases and the J gene end by 6 bases; junction bases not matched to a gene: 10. From germline, CDR1 is MNHEY and CDR2 SMNVEV (reference sequence). The CDR3 DNA reads TGTGCCAGCAGGGGACTAGCGGGAAAACGACACGCCGGGGAGCTGTTTTTT. This translates into CASRGLAGKRHAGELFF.

The table lists this clonotype with many counts. V usage is TRBV6-1 and J usage is TRBJ2-5; TRBD1 matches at 8 bases. CDR1 and CDR2 (germline): MNHNS, SASEGT. The CDR3 has 15 residues. V lost 6 bases to trimming and J lost 4 bases; unmatched junction nucleotides: 10. The CDR3 here is CASSTDRGSAETQYF. The CDR3 DNA sequence: TGTGCCAGCAGCACAGACAGGGGAAGTGCAGAGACCCAGTACTTC.

This clonotype was recorded at least ten times. The V and J genes are TRBV5-1 and TRBJ2-5; weak D call: TRBD1 (5 bases). The germline gives CDR1 SGHRS, CDR2 YFSETQ. The ends were cut back, 4 bases at V and 2 bases at J, with 12 bases in the middle. The CDR3 is 14 residues long. The CDR3 coding sequence is TGCGCCAGCAGCAAACGACAGATACAAGAGACCCAGTACTTC. Translated: CASSKRQIQETQYF.

This clonotype was seen only once. The rearrangement links TRBV19 to TRBJ2-1, with a weak D call TRBD1 (5 bases). This CDR3 has 14 residues. Germline V gene lookup returns CDR1 LNHDA and CDR2 SQIVND (reference sequence). V lost 5 bases, J lost 7 bases, and 15 bases lay in between. The CDR3 sequence: CASSQFSKGNEQFF. The CDR3 DNA reads TGTGCCAGTAGTCAATTCAGCAAGGGGAATGAGCAGTTCTTC. Based on the CDR3 plus reference TRBV19 and TRBJ2-1, the full variable domain is DGGITQSPKYLFRKEGQNVTLSCEQNLNHDAMYWYRQDPGQGLRLIYYSQIVNDFQKGDIAEGYSVSREKKESFPLTVTSAQKNPTAFYLCASSQFSKGNEQFFGPGTRLTVL.

This clonotype was observed many times. The J gene is TRBJ2-3, the V gene TRBV7-2; D remains ambiguous. Germline values: CDR1 SGHTA, CDR2 FQGNSA. V was trimmed by 5 bases and J by 4 bases, leaving 13 bases between them. The CDR3 is made up of 14 amino acids. CDR3 nucleotide sequence: TGTGCCAGCAGCCGGAGTGTCCGTCCAGATACGCAGTATTTT. Encoded protein: CASSRSVRPDTQYF.

This clonotype was recorded at least ten times. The chain employs TRBV7-2 and TRBJ2-3; weak D call: TRBD1 (7 bases). CDR3 size: 16 residues. CDR1 and CDR2 from the germline V gene are SGHTA and FQGNSA. V lost 5 bases, J lost 2 bases, and 17 bases lay in between. In nucleotides, the CDR3 is TGTGCCAGCAGCCCCCGACAGGGAGGTGACACAGATACGCAGTATTTT. This encodes CASSPRQGGDTDTQYF. The entire variable domain, with the rest obtained from reference TRBV7-2 and TRBJ2-3, is as follows: GAGVSQSPSNKVTEKGKDVELRCDPISGHTALYWYRQSLGQGLEFLIYFQGNSAPDKSGLPSDRFSAERTGGSVSTLTIQRTQQEDSAVYLCASSPRQGGDTDTQYFGPGTRLTVL.

This clonotype was seen ten or more times. The chain recombines TRBV28 with TRBJ2-7, with D unclear. CDR1 and CDR2 from the germline V gene are MDHEN and SYDVKM. The CDR3 covers 16 residues. The V gene lost 3 bases and the J gene lost 1 base, with 16 bases spanning the gap. This CDR3 is CASSFNLFGGSYEQYF. Here the CDR3 DNA reads TGTGCCAGCAGTTTTAATCTCTTCGGTGGATCCTACGAGCAGTACTTC. Based on the CDR3 plus reference TRBV28 and TRBJ2-7, the full variable domain is DVKVTQSSRYLVKRTGEKVFLECVQDMDHENMFWYRQDPGLGLRLIYFSYDVKMKEKGDIPEGYSVSREKKERFSLILESASTNQTSMYLCASSFNLFGGSYEQYFGPGTRLTVT.

This clonotype has only a few counts. The chain links TRBV6-1 to TRBJ2-5, with 10 bases aligning to TRBD2. With V trimmed by 5 bases and J by 4 bases, 7 bases remained unmatched. The CDR3 runs 15 residues. Germline values: CDR1 MNHNS, CDR2 SASEGT. This chain's CDR3 is CASSFSGRASETQYF. CDR3 nucleotides: TGTGCCAGCAGTTTCAGCGGGAGGGCCTCAGAGACCCAGTACTTC.

This chain connects TRBV5-5 to TRBJ1-1; TRBD1 matches 7 bases. CDR1 is SGHKS and CDR2 is YYEKEE in the germline V gene (reference sequence). With V trimmed by 4 bases and J by 6 bases, 6 bases remained unmatched. The length of the CDR3 is 13 residues. CDR3 nucleotide sequence: TGTGCCAGCAGCCTCCAGGGGGGCGCTGAAGCTTTCTTT. It encodes CASSLQGGAEAFF.